This entry concerns a single T cell receptor (beta chain). These data are taken from a study of blood T cell repertoires in COVID-19. TCRdb's copy holds only in-frame clones and misses some; the assay was immunoSEQ multiplex PCR. The profile shows 150,000 to 200,000 clones, more than 85% of them singletons. Germline lookup yields CDR1 SGHDN and CDR2 FVKESK. This CDR3 is 16 amino acids long. V was clipped by 8 bases and J by 9 bases; unmatched bases: 17. The specimen was peripheral blood. This TCR came from a woman older than 75 in a cohort sampled during active or convalescent COVID-19. This chain uses TRBV14 with TRBJ2-1, with 9 nucleotides matching TRBD2. The CDR3 is CASSSTRVAGAGEQFF. CDR3 nucleotides: TGTGCCAGCTCCTCCACCCGGGTAGCGGGGGCCGGTGAGCAGTTCTTC.